The 22 T cell receptor beta chains below come from one sample, sequenced in a study of cytomegalovirus exposure and HLA in healthy donors. The PCR contained 60 Vbeta and 13 Jbeta primers. Some clones are missing from TCRdb's copy, which holds only in-frame ones; the method was immunoSEQ multiplex PCR. The sample carries about 110,000 clones, under 85% recorded once. Material: PBMCs. The receptors shown here come from a man aged 25-40 years in good health and CMV-seropositive.

V is TRBV19 and J is TRBJ2-2, with TRBD1 matching 9 bases. The CDR3 is 17 residues long. The V and J ends lost 6 bases and 3 bases, in that order; junction bases with no gene match: 11. CDR1 is LNHDA, CDR2 SQIVND, per germline (reference sequence). The CDR3 protein is CASRSKTGGTDTGELFF. The CDR3 nucleotides read TGTGCCAGTAGATCCAAAACAGGGGGCACGGACACCGGGGAGCTGTTTTTT.

The chain uses TRBV12-5 and TRBJ2-6; possible D gene TRBD2, 5 bases. Germline assignment: CDR1 LGHNT and CDR2 FRNRAP. The CDR3 runs to 16 residues. V was pared by 1 base and J by 0 bases, with 7 bases between. The CDR3 spells CASGLARDSGANVLTF. DNA for the CDR3: TGTGCTAGTGGTTTGGCGAGGGACTCTGGGGCCAACGTCCTGACTTTC.

V is TRBV7-6 and J is TRBJ2-5; TRBD2 aligns across 10 bases. The germline V gene encodes CDR1 SGHVS and CDR2 FNYEAQ. The CDR3 totals 17 residues. V gave up 3 bases and J gave up 4 bases; unmatched junction bases: 11. DNA of the CDR3: TGTGCCAGCAGCTTTCCCCGCAGCGGGGGGGAGCGAGAGACCCAGTACTTC. Its translation: CASSFPRSGGERETQYF. The entire variable domain, with the rest obtained from reference TRBV7-6 and TRBJ2-5, is as follows: GAGVSQSPRYKVTKRGQDVALRCDPISGHVSLYWYRQALGQGPEFLTYFNYEAQQDKSGLPNDRFSAERPEGSISTLTIQRTEQRDSAMYRCASSFPRSGGERETQYFGPGTRLLVL.

The genes are TRBV5-6 and TRBJ1-6; 7 positions match TRBD1. This CDR3 is built from 16 residues. The junction had 7 bases not matched to a gene; V was cut back by 1 base and J by 6 bases. Germline-derived CDR1 and CDR2 are SGHDT and YYEEEE. Here the CDR3 reads CASSLRGGGVNSPLHF. The CDR3 DNA is TGTGCCAGCAGCTTGAGAGGGGGCGGGGTTAATTCACCCCTCCACTTT.

The chain couples TRBV19 to TRBJ1-6, with 8 bases fitting TRBD1. With V trimmed by 1 base and J by 7 bases, 3 bases remained unmatched. Germline CDR1 reads LNHDA; CDR2 reads SQIVND (reference sequence). CDR3 length: 15 residues. CDR3 residues: CASSIGQGKNSPLHF. As DNA, the CDR3 is TGTGCCAGTAGTATAGGACAGGGGAAGAATTCACCCCTCCACTTT.

About this clone itself: One junction end does not reproduce the germline sequence, and a read error may be involved. The V call is TRBV7-9, the J call TRBJ2-7; maybe TRBD1 (6 bases). The germline CDR1 and CDR2 sequences are SEHNR and FQNEAQ (reference sequence). The CDR3 runs to 11 residues. CDR3 in DNA: TGTTCCAGCAGCGCCGGGACACAGCAGTACTTC. It yields the protein CSSSAGTQQYF.

The chain has TRBV5-5 and TRBJ2-1; D might be TRBD1 (5 bases). Germline V gene sequence: CDR1 SGHKS, CDR2 YYEKEE (reference sequence). This CDR3 has 15 amino acids. Between the trimmed V and J ends, which lost 4 bases and 5 bases, there was a span of 16 bases. CDR3 region: CASSDSLTENNEQFF. CDR3 in DNA: TGTGCCAGCAGCGACAGCCTCACAGAGAACAATGAGCAGTTCTTC.

The gene calls are TRBV5-1 and TRBJ2-1, with 7 nucleotides matching TRBD1. V shed 4 bases, J shed 8 bases, and the junction held 3 bases outside the gene matches. Looked up from germline, CDR1 is SGHRS and CDR2 is YFSETQ. This CDR3 comprises 12 residues. Here the CDR3 reads CASSGTDHEQFF. CDR3 DNA: TGCGCCAGCAGCGGGACAGACCATGAGCAGTTCTTC.

The chain links TRBV4-2 to TRBJ2-1; tentative D call: TRBD2 (6 bases). The CDR3 extends over 16 amino acids. Per germline, CDR1 LGHNA and CDR2 YNFKEQ. V was shortened by 3 bases and J by 4 bases, with 16 bases between the two germline ends. The CDR3 reads CASSHYGGSDYNEQFF. The CDR3 region has the DNA TGTGCCAGCAGCCATTACGGGGGAAGCGATTACAATGAGCAGTTCTTC.

The chain links TRBV20-1 to TRBJ2-5; no firm D call. CDR3 length: 11 residues. Germline loops: CDR1 DFQATT, CDR2 SNEGSKA (reference sequence). V lost 6 bases and J lost 5, with 10 bases in between. The CDR3 protein is CSASDGETQYF. CDR3 bases: TGCAGTGCGTCCGACGGGGAGACCCAGTACTTC.

The chain carries TRBV7-8 and TRBJ2-7; D gene unclear. Germline V CDR1 and CDR2: SGHVS, FQNEAQ. Trimming removed 5 bases at V and 5 bases at J, with 13 bases between. The CDR3 spans 13 residues. The CDR3 region has the DNA TGTGCCAGCAGCCGCTCCCCGGTCCACGAGCAGTACTTC. Translated: CASSRSPVHEQYF.

Only one count was recorded for this clone. The chain carries TRBV19 and TRBJ2-5, with 9 bases that match TRBD1. The CDR3 has 15 amino acids. Germline V gene data show CDR1 as LNHDA and CDR2 as SQIVND (reference sequence). The ends lost 5 bases at V and 11 bases at J; junction bases unmatched: 15. CDR3: CASSDRTGERWEQYF. DNA of the CDR3: TGTGCCAGTAGTGACCGGACAGGGGAAAGGTGGGAGCAGTACTTC.

The chain carries TRBV6-1 and TRBJ2-3; 10 positions agree with TRBD2. Germline-derived CDR1 and CDR2 are MNHNS and SASEGT. Trimming took 2 bases from V and 2 from J; bases not matched to a gene: 13. This CDR3 has 19 amino acids. The CDR3 loop reads CASSEILASGGVNTDTQYF. CDR3 nucleotides: TGTGCCAGCAGTGAAATTCTTGCTAGCGGGGGCGTAAACACAGATACGCAGTATTTT.

This clone was found a few times. The V and J genes are TRBV6-5 and TRBJ1-1, with 7 bases aligning to TRBD1. The CDR3 covers 13 residues. V lost 6 bases, J lost 5 bases, and 6 bases stayed unmatched. In germline, CDR1 is MNHEY, CDR2 SVGAGI. The CDR3 DNA is TGTGCCAGCAGGGGACAGTCGGGGACTGAAGCTTTCTTT. Translating gives CASRGQSGTEAFF.

V is TRBV9 and J is TRBJ2-3; possible D gene TRBD1, 5 bases. V lost 7 bases to trimming and J lost 5 bases, with 14 bases between them. The CDR3 contains 13 residues. The germline V gene encodes CDR1 SGDLS and CDR2 YYNGEE. The CDR3 DNA reads as TGTGCCAGCTCTGCGACCCAGGGAGATACGCAGTATTTT. Translating gives CASSATQGDTQYF.

V usage is TRBV27 and J usage is TRBJ1-2, with D perhaps matching TRBD1 (6 bases). Trimming cost V 3 bases and J 7 bases, with 12 bases left between them. The length of the CDR3 is 13 residues. Germline V lookup: CDR1 MNHEY, CDR2 SMNVEV (reference sequence). The CDR3 spells CASSLSTGTGYTF. CDR3 DNA: TGTGCCAGCAGTTTGTCGACAGGAACTGGCTACACCTTC.

J is TRBJ1-6 and V is TRBV27; D gene unclear. Trimming took off 1 base at V and 8 bases at J, with 9 bases between the two ends. The CDR3 spans 14 residues. The germline CDR1 and CDR2 sequences are MNHEY and SMNVEV (reference sequence). The CDR3 reads CASSLWRRDSPLHF. CDR3 sequence (DNA): TGTGCCAGCAGTTTATGGAGACGTGATTCACCCCTCCACTTT.

Of note for this clone: A read error may account for a junction end that differs from germline. The genes are TRBV29-1 and TRBJ2-7, with D perhaps matching TRBD2 (6 bases). Germline V gene sequence: CDR1 SQVTM, CDR2 ANQGSEA. The CDR3 covers 12 residues. As DNA, the CDR3 is TGCAGCGGACTAGACAACTCCTACGAGCAGTGCTTC. Its protein is CSGLDNSYEQCF.

This clone was recorded a few times. The V gene is TRBV7-8, the J gene TRBJ1-2; a weak D match, TRBD1 (5 bases). Trimming removed 5 bases at V and 5 bases at J, with 18 bases between. The germline gives CDR1 SGHVS, CDR2 FQNEAQ. CDR3 length: 15 amino acids. The CDR3 spells CASSVDIRAPYGYTF. The CDR3 nucleotides read TGTGCCAGCAGCGTGGACATTCGGGCTCCATATGGCTACACCTTC.

V is TRBV6-6 and J is TRBJ2-3, with TRBD2 identical over 7 bases. This CDR3 has 16 residues. Losses at the gene ends were 6 bases for V and 2 bases for J; bases not matched to a gene: 11. CDR1 and CDR2 from the germline V gene are MNHNY and SVGAGI (reference sequence). In DNA form, the CDR3 reads TGTGCCAGCAGCTACACTACTAGCGAGGTCACAGATACGCAGTATTTT. This translates into CASSYTTSEVTDTQYF.

The chain employs TRBV6-5 and TRBJ2-1, with D unresolved. The CDR3 totals 13 residues. The V end lost 0 bases, the J end lost 7 bases, and 7 bases lay between the germline ends. Germline values: CDR1 MNHEY, CDR2 SVGAGI. CDR3 DNA sequence: TGTGCCAGCAGTTACTCATTTGAGAATGAGCAGTTCTTC. Its translation: CASSYSFENEQFF.

The chain recombines TRBV7-2 with TRBJ1-6; D is ambiguous. Trimming shortened V by 1 base and J by 7 bases, and 14 bases separated the two germline ends. This CDR3 spans 16 amino acids. Germline V gene lookup returns CDR1 SGHTA and CDR2 FQGNSA. The CDR3 loop reads CASSLVGEAGNSPLHF. As DNA, the CDR3 is TGTGCCAGCAGCTTAGTTGGGGAGGCGGGGAATTCACCCCTCCACTTT.